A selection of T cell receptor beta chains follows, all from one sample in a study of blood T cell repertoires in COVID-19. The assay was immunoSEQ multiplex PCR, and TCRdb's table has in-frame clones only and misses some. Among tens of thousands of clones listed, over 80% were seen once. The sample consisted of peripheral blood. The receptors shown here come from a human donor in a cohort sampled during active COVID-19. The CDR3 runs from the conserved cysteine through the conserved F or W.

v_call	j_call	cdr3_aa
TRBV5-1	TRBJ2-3	CASSFGQITDTQYF
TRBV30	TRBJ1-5	CAWSPGVRRNSNQPQHF
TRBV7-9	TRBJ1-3	CASSLEGVADTIYF
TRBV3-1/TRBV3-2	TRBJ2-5	CASSQDWRTSGIRQETQYF
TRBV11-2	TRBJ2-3	CASSLDFKYTQYF
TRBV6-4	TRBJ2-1	CASSDGVRGDEQFF
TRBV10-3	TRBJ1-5	CAISAETQGGNQPQHF
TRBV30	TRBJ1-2	CAWSQGTGLYTF
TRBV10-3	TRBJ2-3	CAISAELAGGPDTQYF
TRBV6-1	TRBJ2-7	CASSEALDYEQYF
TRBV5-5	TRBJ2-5	CASSQGQVGTSRRETQYF
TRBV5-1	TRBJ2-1	CASSLGQTSYNEQFF
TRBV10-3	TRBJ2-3	CAIGLAVSTDTQYF
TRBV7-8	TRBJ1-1	CASSFTGNTEAFF
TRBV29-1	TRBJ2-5	CSAVVAGQKTQYF
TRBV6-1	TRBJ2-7	CASSAVGGSTSYEQYF
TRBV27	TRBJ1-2	CASSRGGQGGLGANYGYTF
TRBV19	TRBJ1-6	CASSMDYPGLDNSPLHF
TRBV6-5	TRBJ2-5	CASSYVRGATETQYF
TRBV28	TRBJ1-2	CASSLFLSYGYTF
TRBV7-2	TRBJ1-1	CASSLTGVMNTEAFF
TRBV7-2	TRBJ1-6	CASSLKSSWTAFNSPLHF
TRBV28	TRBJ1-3	CASSFQYTDSGGFGNTIYF
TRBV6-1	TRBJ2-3	CASSDPGQGSGYF
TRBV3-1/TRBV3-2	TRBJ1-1	CASSQGGLRQAVWGTEAFF
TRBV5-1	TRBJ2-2	CASSLVAHRGTGELFF
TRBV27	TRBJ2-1	CASSLSAGGGNEQFF
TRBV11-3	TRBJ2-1	CASSLGGLKGRDEQFF
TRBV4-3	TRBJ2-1	CASSQDLLVALYNEQFF
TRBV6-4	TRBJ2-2	CASSADRGNTGELFF
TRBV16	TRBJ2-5	CASSPPAHRRNQETQYF
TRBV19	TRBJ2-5	CASSPGLGRETQYF
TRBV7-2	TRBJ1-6	CASSLGGARTLHF
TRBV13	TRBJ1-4	CASSLLSGNEKLFF
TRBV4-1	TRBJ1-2	CASSQPRDRTGYTF
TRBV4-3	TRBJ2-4	CASSPGQKNIQYF
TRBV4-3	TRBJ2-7	CASSQESMDSTYEQYF
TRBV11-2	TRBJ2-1	CASSYHSGRRSDEQFF
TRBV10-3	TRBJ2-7	CAISGGGGQDVNEQYF
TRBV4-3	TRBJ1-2	CASSQDLGSRGYTF
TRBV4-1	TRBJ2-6	CASSQREGVGANVLTF
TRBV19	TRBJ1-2	CASSRRGYYGYTF